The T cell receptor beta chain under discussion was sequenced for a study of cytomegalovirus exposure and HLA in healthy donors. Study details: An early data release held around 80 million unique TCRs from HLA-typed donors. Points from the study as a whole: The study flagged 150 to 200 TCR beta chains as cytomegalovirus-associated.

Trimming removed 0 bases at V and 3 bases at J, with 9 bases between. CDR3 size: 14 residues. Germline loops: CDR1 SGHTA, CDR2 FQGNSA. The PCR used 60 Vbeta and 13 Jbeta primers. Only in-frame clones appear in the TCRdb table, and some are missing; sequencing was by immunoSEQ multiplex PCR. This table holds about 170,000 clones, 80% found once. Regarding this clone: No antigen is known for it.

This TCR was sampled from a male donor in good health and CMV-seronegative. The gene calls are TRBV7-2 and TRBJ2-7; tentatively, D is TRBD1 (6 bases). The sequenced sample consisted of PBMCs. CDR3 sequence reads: CASSLAGADYEQYF. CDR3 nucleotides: TGTGCCAGCAGCTTAGCGGGGGCAGACTACGAGCAGTACTTC.